This TCR beta chain was sequenced in a study of T-cell memory formation after mild COVID-19. The V end lost 4 bases, the J end lost 8 bases, and 15 bases lay between the germline ends. Per the germline V gene, CDR1 is SGHRS and CDR2 is YFSETQ. The CDR3 loop spans 13 amino acids. TCRdb passed the 5' RACE reads through MiXCR, listing each CDR3 protein once. The sample shows a few hundred thousand distinct CDR3 sequences, about a fifth of them seen only once. This clonotype has at least ten counts. V gene TRBV5-1 combines with J gene TRBJ2-5, with D hard to call. The sequenced sample was PBMCs or a T cell subset sorted from them (not recorded which). The TCR originated in an adult woman who had mild COVID-19 (a few samples of this study predate the infection). Cell type and time point are not known. The CDR3 DNA follows: TGCGCCAGCAGCCTACGGACCTCGGATACCCAGTACTTC. Protein sequence: CASSLRTSDTQYF.